This passage covers 13 T cell receptor beta chains from one sample sequenced in a study of naive and memory T cell subsets (dated by TCRdb to about 2017). Per the publication, the treatment or condition label means: skin biopsy from PPD injection site in Mantoux-positive individual. The study reported a robust and sensitive protocol to amplify, sequence and analyze TCRs, based on 3' ligation of a UMI-containing oligonucleotide to TCR cDNA. The library was built by means of UMI-ligation and nested PCR. Instrument on record: Illumina MiSeq. The ligated cDNA was amplified in four rounds of PCR with nested alpha and beta constant region primers together with the SP2 primer. TCRdb handled the public reads itself, with Q25 trimming in fastp and clone calling in MiXCR, and kept productive beta chains. Rows are unified per CDR3 protein, each entry keeping the most common DNA and genes. The sample table records some 30,000 distinct CDR3 sequences; about 6.2% of these occur just once. The ten largest clonotypes hold approximately 3.3% of the sample.

The sequencing here drew on skin, taken from a tuberculin skin test site. The receptors here all came from an adult in good health.

This clonotype was seen at least ten times. This chain uses TRBV2 with TRBJ1-2; D gene unclear. The CDR3 contains 14 residues. Trimming left V 4 bases short and J 0 bases short, with 9 bases between. Germline V gene sequence: CDR1 SNHLY, CDR2 FYNNEI. The CDR3 is CASSGPETNYGYTF. CDR3 nucleotide sequence: TGTGCCAGCAGTGGACCCGAGACTAACTATGGCTACACCTTC.

This clonotype was detected many times. The chain couples TRBV7-2 to TRBJ2-5, with D perhaps given as TRBD1 or TRBD2 (5 bases each). CDR1 and CDR2 from the germline V gene are SGHTA and FQGNSA. The CDR3 is 14 amino acids. The germline V and J ends were trimmed by 4 bases and 5 bases, with 14 bases remaining between them. In DNA, the CDR3 is TGTGCCAGCAGCTCACAATGGGGGTTTGAGACCCAGTACTTC. This codes for CASSSQWGFETQYF.

This clonotype occurred many times. The chain carries TRBV2 and TRBJ2-1; no firm D call. CDR1 is SNHLY and CDR2 is FYNNEI in the germline V gene. The V end was cut by 4 bases, the J end by 4 bases, with 17 bases between. The CDR3 length is 16 residues. The CDR3 here is CASSGNQPGYYNEQFF. CDR3 DNA: TGTGCCAGCAGTGGGAACCAACCGGGCTATTACAATGAGCAGTTCTTC. Full variable domain (outside the CDR3, taken from reference TRBV2 and TRBJ2-1): EPEVTQTPSHQVTQMGQEVILRCVPISNHLYFYWYRQILGQKVEFLVSFYNNEISEKSEIFDDQFSVERPDGSNFTLKIRSTKLEDSAMYFCASSGNQPGYYNEQFFGPGTRLTVL.

By share, this clonotype ranks as medium-sized. V and J are TRBV2 and TRBJ2-7; D is uncertain. There are 16 residues in the CDR3. Between the trimmed V and J ends, which lost 1 base and 0 bases, there was a span of 13 bases. From germline, CDR1 is SNHLY and CDR2 FYNNEI. The CDR3 DNA reads TGTGCCAGCAGTGAAGGTCTGGGCGCTGGCTCCTACGAGCAGTACTTC. Amino acid sequence: CASSEGLGAGSYEQYF.

The V and J genes are TRBV6-6 and TRBJ1-1, with a possible D match to TRBD1 (6 bases). With 6 bases removed from V and 3 bases from J, the gap between germline ends came to 29 bases. The CDR3 has 19 residues. Per the germline V gene, CDR1 is MNHNY and CDR2 is SVGAGI (reference sequence). This CDR3 is CASSLTWGWGRVEYTEAFF. The DNA of the CDR3 is TGTGCCAGCAGCCTTACCTGGGGTTGGGGGCGGGTGGAATACACTGAAGCTTTCTTT.

This clonotype was seen at least ten times. The rearrangement uses TRBV14 and TRBJ2-3; D is unresolved. The V end lost 1 base, the J end lost 8 bases, and 10 bases lay between the germline ends. CDR1 SGHDN and CDR2 FVKESK come from the germline V gene. CDR3 size: 13 residues. This CDR3 is CASSQVLGGTQYF. CDR3 DNA: TGTGCCAGCAGCCAAGTTCTGGGCGGTACGCAGTATTTT.

There are many counts of this clonotype. J is TRBJ2-5 and V is TRBV5-1; maybe TRBD1 (6 bases). Germline V gene data show CDR1 as SGHRS and CDR2 as YFSETQ. V was pared by 3 bases and J by 2 bases, with 11 bases between. This CDR3 contains 14 residues. CDR3: CASSSTGPQETQYF. In DNA, the CDR3 is TGCGCCAGCAGCTCAACAGGGCCTCAAGAGACCCAGTACTTC.

V gene TRBV7-8 combines with J gene TRBJ2-1; TRBD1 agrees at 8 bases. V lost 1 base, J lost 7 bases, and 9 bases stayed unmatched. This CDR3 region has 16 residues. From germline, CDR1 is SGHVS and CDR2 FQNEAQ. The DNA of the CDR3 is TGTGCCAGCAGCTTAGGTTCAGGACAGGGAAGGAATGAGCAGTTCTTC. Its translation: CASSLGSGQGRNEQFF.

The V gene is TRBV20-1, the J gene TRBJ1-1; 7 bases agree with TRBD1. Germline CDR1 DFQATT, CDR2 SNEGSKA (reference sequence). Trimming removed 0 bases from V and 2 bases from J; junction bases left unmatched: 12. The CDR3 contains 17 residues. CDR3 coding DNA: TGCAGTGCTAGAGATACCGACCACAGGGGCCCAAACACTGAAGCTTTCTTT. Translated, it gives CSARDTDHRGPNTEAFF.

This clonotype has only a few counts. J is TRBJ1-2 and V is TRBV6-5; maybe TRBD1 (5 bases). This CDR3 has 14 residues. In germline, CDR1 is MNHEY, CDR2 SVGAGI. V was shortened by 2 bases and J by 6 bases, with 13 bases between the two germline ends. CDR3 amino acids: CASSYRGPHHGYTF. DNA for the CDR3: TGTGCCAGCAGTTACAGGGGTCCCCATCATGGCTACACCTTC.

This clonotype showed up just a few times. CDR3 in amino acids: CASSQRQGSSWNGYTF. CDR3 coding DNA: TGTGCCAGCAGCCAAAGACAGGGCTCCAGTTGGAATGGCTACACCTTC. The rearrangement uses TRBV3-1 and TRBJ1-2, with 7 nucleotides matching TRBD1. There are 16 residues in the CDR3. V was pared by 2 bases and J by 6 bases, with 12 bases of the junction left unmatched. Germline V gene sequence: CDR1 LGHDT, CDR2 YNNKEL (reference sequence).

As for this clonotype: One base away lies a much larger clone, so this may be a sequencing read error. CDR3 region: CATSTGQGESQYF. For the CDR3, the DNA is TGTGCCACCAGCACTGGACAGGGAGAGTCCCAGTACTTC. The chain uses TRBV15 and TRBJ2-5, with 8 bases matching TRBD1. The CDR3 has 13 residues. Looked up from germline, CDR1 is LNHNV and CDR2 is YYDKDF (reference sequence).

This clonotype has ten or more counts. V usage is TRBV13 and J usage is TRBJ2-1; D remains unclear. The V end was cut by 5 bases, the J end by 6 bases, with 11 bases between. The CDR3 extends over 13 amino acids. Looked up from germline, CDR1 is PRHDT and CDR2 is FYEKMQ (reference sequence). CDR3 DNA sequence: TGTGCCAGCAGCCTACGATCGGGCAATGAGCAGTTCTTC. It specifies CASSLRSGNEQFF.